These 25 T cell receptor beta chains were all obtained from the same sample, sequenced in a study of T cell changes during pregnancy in multiple sclerosis. Assay used: immunoSEQ multiplex PCR; TCRdb lists only in-frame clones, some missing. The sample yields about 92,000 clones, roughly 93% seen once. The source was peripheral blood, collected in the third trimester of pregnancy. These receptors were taken from a female donor with multiple sclerosis, enrolled in a pregnancy study.

This chain's CDR3 is CASSVYSGSSDTQYF. The CDR3, as DNA: TGTGCCAGCAGCGTCTATAGCGGGAGCTCAGATACGCAGTATTTT. The V call is TRBV9, the J call TRBJ2-3, with 9 positions matching TRBD2. V lost 2 bases to trimming and J lost 4 bases; unmatched junction nucleotides: 5. The CDR3 loop spans 15 amino acids. Per the germline V gene, CDR1 is SGDLS and CDR2 is YYNGEE.

The CDR3: CASSFTGSGYGYTF. CDR3 DNA sequence: TGTGCCAGCAGTTTTACAGGGAGCGGCTATGGCTACACCTTC. The chain has TRBV27 and TRBJ1-2; TRBD1 is a possible D gene (6 bases). The CDR3 has 14 residues. The V end lost 3 bases, the J end lost 4 bases, and 12 bases lay between the germline ends. CDR1 and CDR2 (germline): MNHEY, SMNVEV (reference sequence).

The gene calls are TRBV2 and TRBJ2-7; tentative D call: TRBD1 (5 bases). V lost 7 bases and J lost 3, with 13 bases in between. The germline gives CDR1 SNHLY, CDR2 FYNNEI. The CDR3 has 13 residues. Here the CDR3 DNA reads TGTGCCAGCACCGGTTGGCAGGGCTACGAGCAGTACTTC. Translating gives CASTGWQGYEQYF.

V is TRBV19 and J is TRBJ2-7; 7 nucleotides agree with TRBD1. The CDR3 length is 14 residues. Germline CDR1 is LNHDA and CDR2 is SQIVND (reference sequence). The V and J ends lost 6 bases and 2 bases, in that order; junction bases with no gene match: 7. CDR3: CASRPTGVAYEQYF. The CDR3 DNA follows: TGTGCCAGTAGACCCACAGGGGTTGCCTACGAGCAGTACTTC.

CDR3 sequence (DNA): TGTGCCACCAGCAGCGGACAGGACCCCTACGAGCAGTACTTC. Translated: CATSSGQDPYEQYF. The gene calls are TRBV15 and TRBJ2-7; 7 nucleotides agree with TRBD1. There are 14 residues in the CDR3. The V gene end was trimmed by 3 bases and the J gene end by 2 bases; junction bases not matched to a gene: 4. The germline V gene encodes CDR1 LNHNV and CDR2 YYDKDF (reference sequence).

CDR3 DNA sequence: TGTGCCAGCAGTCTGTGGGACAGGGGGCTTCACAATGAGCAGTTCTTC. Encoded protein: CASSLWDRGLHNEQFF. This chain uses TRBV28 with TRBJ2-1; TRBD1 matches at 12 bases. The CDR3 is 16 residues long. Germline trimming cut 5 bases from V and 5 bases from J; bases unmatched to any gene: 7. CDR1 and CDR2 from the germline V gene are MDHEN and SYDVKM.

The chain joins TRBV4-1 to TRBJ2-3, with D unresolved. Germline V CDR1 and CDR2: MGHRA, YSYEKL. Trimming removed 3 bases at V and 0 bases at J, with 10 bases between. The CDR3 covers 15 residues. The CDR3 protein is CASSHRSLSTDTQYF. The CDR3 DNA sequence: TGCGCCAGCAGCCATCGAAGCCTTAGCACAGATACGCAGTATTTT.

This chain connects TRBV6-1 to TRBJ2-7, with a possible D match to TRBD1 (6 bases). V lost 8 bases to trimming and J lost 0 bases, with 14 bases between them. The germline V gene encodes CDR1 MNHNS and CDR2 SASEGT. The CDR3 has 14 residues. Written as DNA, the CDR3 is TGTGCCAGCGGACGGACAGAGCTCTCCTACGAGCAGTACTTC. Its translation is CASGRTELSYEQYF.

The V gene is TRBV7-9, the J gene TRBJ1-4, with D maybe TRBD1 (6 bases). Trimming shortened V by 4 bases and J by 7 bases, and 16 bases separated the two germline ends. The CDR3 length is 15 residues. In germline, CDR1 is SEHNR, CDR2 FQNEAQ (reference sequence). CDR3 bases: TGTGCCAGCAGCTCCCCAGGGGCACTAGTTGAAAAACTGTTTTTT. The encoded protein is CASSSPGALVEKLFF.

Only a few counts were recorded for this clone. This chain connects TRBV5-1 to TRBJ2-2; 8 bases agree with TRBD2. CDR1 is SGHRS and CDR2 is YFSETQ in the germline V gene. The CDR3 spans 17 residues. Trimming removed 4 bases from V and 4 bases from J; junction bases left unmatched: 12. The CDR3 protein is CASSPRLASMGTGELFF. The CDR3 coding sequence is TGCGCCAGCAGCCCGCGACTAGCGTCCATGGGCACCGGGGAGCTGTTTTTT.

In this sample, this clone turned up once. This chain links TRBV20-1 with TRBJ2-3; a weak D match, TRBD1 (5 bases). The V gene lost 6 bases and the J gene lost 8 bases, with 12 bases spanning the gap. The CDR3 has 11 residues. Germline lookup yields CDR1 DFQATT and CDR2 SNEGSKA (reference sequence). CDR3 amino acids: CSARKGSTQYF. CDR3 coding DNA: TGCAGTGCCAGGAAGGGGTCTACGCAGTATTTT.

The V gene is TRBV10-3, the J gene TRBJ2-5; 11 bases line up with TRBD2. Trimming took 10 bases from V and 0 from J; bases not matched to a gene: 10. Germline V gene data show CDR1 as ENHRY and CDR2 as SYGVKD. The CDR3 extends over 16 amino acids. The CDR3 DNA reads as TGTGCCACCTCCTGGACTAGCGGGCTGAACCAAGAGACCCAGTACTTC. This gives the protein CATSWTSGLNQETQYF.

The V and J genes are TRBV9 and TRBJ2-3; TRBD1 matches 8 bases. V was clipped by 0 bases and J by 3 bases; unmatched bases: 9. Germline lookup yields CDR1 SGDLS and CDR2 YYNGEE. The CDR3 is 17 amino acids. Here the CDR3 reads CASSVDPRGLATDTQYF. CDR3 in DNA: TGTGCCAGCAGCGTAGACCCCAGGGGGCTCGCAACAGATACGCAGTATTTT.

The chain carries TRBV4-2 and TRBJ2-5, with TRBD1 matching 9 bases. Germline values: CDR1 LGHNA, CDR2 YNFKEQ. The ends lost 3 bases at V and 6 bases at J; junction bases unmatched: 5. This CDR3 is 14 amino acids long. The CDR3 reads CASSQAGTGQTQYF. In nucleotides, the CDR3 is TGTGCCAGCAGCCAGGCCGGGACAGGGCAGACCCAGTACTTC.

Remarks on this clone: Germline is not matched at one junction end, which may reflect a read error. The sample holds other DNA sequences that translate to the same CDR3. The chain combines TRBV2 with TRBJ1-5; D is perhaps TRBD1 (6 bases). There are 14 residues in the CDR3. CDR1 SNHLY and CDR2 FYNNEI come from the germline V gene. CDR3 nucleotide sequence: TGCGCCAGCAGGAGGGACATTAGCAATCAGCCCCAGCATTTT. Its translation: CASRRDISNQPQHF.

This clone was seen just once. This chain joins TRBV2 and TRBJ2-5; 7 nucleotides match TRBD1. The germline CDR1 and CDR2 sequences are SNHLY and FYNNEI. The CDR3 loop spans 15 amino acids. V lost 0 bases and J lost 3; bases outside the gene matches: 4. CDR3 in amino acids: CASSEAGRGKETQYF. Written as DNA, the CDR3 is TGTGCCAGCAGTGAAGCAGGCAGGGGGAAAGAGACCCAGTACTTC.

The genes are TRBV19 and TRBJ2-1; 11 bases map to TRBD2. The CDR3 has 16 amino acids. Per germline, CDR1 LNHDA and CDR2 SQIVND (reference sequence). With 5 bases clipped from V and 3 bases from J, the junction kept 6 bases outside the gene matches. The CDR3 sequence is CASSAPGTSGYNEQFF. The CDR3 DNA follows: TGTGCCAGTAGTGCCCCCGGGACTAGCGGCTACAATGAGCAGTTCTTC.

The chain joins TRBV7-2 to TRBJ1-3; TRBD1 agrees at 8 bases. The CDR3 runs 13 residues. The germline V gene has CDR1 SGHTA and CDR2 FQGNSA. Trimming at V came to 6 bases and at J to 2 bases, leaving 0 bases not matched to a gene. The CDR3 here is CASRGQAGNTIYF. The CDR3 nucleotides are TGTGCCAGCAGGGGACAGGCTGGAAACACCATATATTTT.

This clone was counted a single time. V gene TRBV19 combines with J gene TRBJ1-5, with no clear D. The CDR3 totals 14 residues. Deletions cut 10 bases from V and 3 bases from J, with 16 bases between. Germline V gives CDR1 LNHDA, CDR2 SQIVND (reference sequence). The CDR3 sequence: CATQNAANNQPQHF. As DNA, the CDR3 is TGTGCCACCCAGAATGCGGCCAACAATCAGCCCCAGCATTTT.

This clone was found once. The chain employs TRBV28 and TRBJ2-7; maybe TRBD2 (5 bases). There are 15 residues in the CDR3. V lost 3 bases to trimming and J lost 6 bases, with 18 bases between them. Germline CDR1 reads MDHEN; CDR2 reads SYDVKM. The CDR3 reads CASSLLDTARGEQYF. Here the CDR3 DNA reads TGTGCCAGCAGTTTGCTTGACACCGCTCGGGGCGAGCAGTACTTC.

This chain connects TRBV18 to TRBJ1-1; 8 nucleotides match TRBD1. The CDR3 sequence is 14 residues long. Germline assignment: CDR1 KGHSH and CDR2 LQKENI. The V and J ends lost 2 bases and 3 bases, in that order; junction bases with no gene match: 2. DNA of the CDR3: TGTGCCAGCTCACCAAAACAGGGGGACACTGAAGCTTTCTTT. Translated, it gives CASSPKQGDTEAFF.

The V and J genes are TRBV9 and TRBJ2-5; TRBD2 matches at 9 bases. Germline CDR1 reads SGDLS; CDR2 reads YYNGEE. V was pared by 4 bases and J by 4 bases, with 8 bases of the junction left unmatched. The CDR3 loop spans 15 amino acids. CDR3 amino acids: CASSPRASGIETQYF. The CDR3 DNA follows: TGTGCCAGCAGCCCTCGGGCTAGCGGGATAGAGACCCAGTACTTC.

The gene calls are TRBV27 and TRBJ1-1, with D tentatively TRBD1 (6 bases). The germline V gene has CDR1 MNHEY and CDR2 SMNVEV (reference sequence). Deletions cut 0 bases from V and 11 bases from J, with 16 bases between. The CDR3 loop spans 14 amino acids. The CDR3 DNA reads as TGTGCCAGCAGTTTATCGACGGAACAGGGCAGGGCTTTCTTT. Protein sequence: CASSLSTEQGRAFF.

The chain carries TRBV29-1 and TRBJ1-2, with D unresolved. Germline values: CDR1 SQVTM, CDR2 ANQGSEA. V was cut by 6 bases and J by 0 bases, with 11 bases left in between. The CDR3 sequence is 13 residues long. The CDR3 spells CSVHSMANYGYTF. The DNA of the CDR3 is TGCAGCGTCCACTCCATGGCTAACTATGGCTACACCTTC.

The rearrangement uses TRBV5-4 and TRBJ2-1; D call uncertain. Trimming stripped 3 bases from V and 6 bases from J, with 10 bases between. The CDR3 loop spans 13 amino acids. Germline V gives CDR1 SGHNT, CDR2 YYREEE (reference sequence). CDR3 nucleotide sequence: TGTGCCAGCAGCTACGACACTCTCAATGAGCAGTTCTTC. Protein: CASSYDTLNEQFF.